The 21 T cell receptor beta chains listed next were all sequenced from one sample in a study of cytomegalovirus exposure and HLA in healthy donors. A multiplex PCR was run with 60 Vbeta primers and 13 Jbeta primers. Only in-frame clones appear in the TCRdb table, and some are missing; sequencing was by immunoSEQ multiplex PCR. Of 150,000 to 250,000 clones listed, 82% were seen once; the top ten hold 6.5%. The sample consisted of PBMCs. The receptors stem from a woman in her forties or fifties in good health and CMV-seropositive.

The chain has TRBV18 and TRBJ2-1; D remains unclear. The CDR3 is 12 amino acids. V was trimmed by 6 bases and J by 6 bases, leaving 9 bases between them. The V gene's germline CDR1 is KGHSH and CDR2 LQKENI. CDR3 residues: CASSPLSNEQFF. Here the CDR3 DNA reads TGTGCCAGCTCCCCCCTCTCCAATGAGCAGTTCTTC.

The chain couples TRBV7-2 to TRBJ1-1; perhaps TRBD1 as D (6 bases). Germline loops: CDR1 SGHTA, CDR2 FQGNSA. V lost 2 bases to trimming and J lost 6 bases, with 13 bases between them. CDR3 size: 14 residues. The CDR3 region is CASSLRTGSAEAFF. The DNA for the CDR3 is TGTGCCAGCAGCTTACGCACAGGGTCAGCTGAAGCTTTCTTT. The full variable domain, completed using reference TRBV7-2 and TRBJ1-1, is GAGVSQSPSNKVTEKGKDVELRCDPISGHTALYWYRQSLGQGLEFLIYFQGNSAPDKSGLPSDRFSAERTGGSVSTLTIQRTQQEDSAVYLCASSLRTGSAEAFFGQGTRLTVV.

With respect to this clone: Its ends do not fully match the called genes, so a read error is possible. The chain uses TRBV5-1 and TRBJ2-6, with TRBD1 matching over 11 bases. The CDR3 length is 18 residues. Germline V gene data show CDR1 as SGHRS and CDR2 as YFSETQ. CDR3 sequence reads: CASPKDRGLVPGANGLTF. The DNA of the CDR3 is TGCGCCAGCCCGAAGGACAGGGGGCTAGTACCTGGGGCCAACGGCCTGACTTTC.

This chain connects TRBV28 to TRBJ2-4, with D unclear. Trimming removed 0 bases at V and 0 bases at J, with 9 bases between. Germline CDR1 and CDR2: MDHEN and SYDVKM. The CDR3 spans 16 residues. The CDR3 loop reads CASSLWAPLAKNIQYF. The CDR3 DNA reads TGTGCCAGCAGTTTATGGGCTCCCTTAGCCAAAAACATTCAGTACTTC.

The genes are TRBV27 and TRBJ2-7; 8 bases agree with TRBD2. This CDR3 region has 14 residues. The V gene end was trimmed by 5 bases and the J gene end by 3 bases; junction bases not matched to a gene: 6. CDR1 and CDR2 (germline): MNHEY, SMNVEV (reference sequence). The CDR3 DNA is TGTGCCAGCAGTACTACCGGGACTAGCTACGAGCAGTACTTC. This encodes CASSTTGTSYEQYF.

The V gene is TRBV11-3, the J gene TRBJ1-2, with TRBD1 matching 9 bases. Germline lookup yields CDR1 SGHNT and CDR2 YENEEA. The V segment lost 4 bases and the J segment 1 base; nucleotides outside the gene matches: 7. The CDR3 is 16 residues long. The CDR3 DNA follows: TGTGCCAGCAGCTGGGGTTACAGGGGGCGTAACTATGGCTACACCTTC. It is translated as CASSWGYRGRNYGYTF. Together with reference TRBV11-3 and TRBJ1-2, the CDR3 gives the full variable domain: EAGVVQSPRYKIIEKKQPVAFWCNPISGHNTLYWYLQNLGQGPELLIRYENEEAVDDSQLPKDRFSAERLKGVDSTLKIQPAELGDSAVYLCASSWGYRGRNYGYTFGSGTRLTVV.

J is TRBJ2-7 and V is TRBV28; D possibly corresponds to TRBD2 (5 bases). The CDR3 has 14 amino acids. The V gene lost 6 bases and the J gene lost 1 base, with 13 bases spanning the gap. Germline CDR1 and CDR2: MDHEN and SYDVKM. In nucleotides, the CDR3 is TGTGCCAGCAGGCCTCGGGGTACTTCCTACGAGCAGTACTTC. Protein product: CASRPRGTSYEQYF.

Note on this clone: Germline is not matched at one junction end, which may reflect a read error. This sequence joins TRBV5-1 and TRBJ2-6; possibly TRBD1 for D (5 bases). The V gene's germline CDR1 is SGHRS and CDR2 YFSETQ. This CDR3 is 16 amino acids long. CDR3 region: CASSLVGNSGANGLTF. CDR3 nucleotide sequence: TGCGCCAGCAGCTTGGTGGGGAACTCTGGGGCCAACGGCCTGACTTTC. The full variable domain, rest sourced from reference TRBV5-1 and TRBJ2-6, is KAGVTQTPRYLIKTRGQQVTLSCSPISGHRSVSWYQQTPGQGLQFLFEYFSETQRNKGNFPGRFSGRQFSNSRSEMNVSTLELGDSALYLCASSLVGNSGANGLTFGAGSRLTVL.

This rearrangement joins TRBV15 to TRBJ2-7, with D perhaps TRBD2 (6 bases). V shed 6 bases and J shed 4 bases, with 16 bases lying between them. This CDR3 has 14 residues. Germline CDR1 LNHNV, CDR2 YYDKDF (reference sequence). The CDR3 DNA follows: TGTGCCACCAGGGCGGAGGGTTTGAGTTACGAGCAGTACTTC. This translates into CATRAEGLSYEQYF. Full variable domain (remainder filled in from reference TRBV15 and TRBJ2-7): DAMVIQNPRYQVTQFGKPVTLSCSQTLNHNVMYWYQQKSSQAPKLLFHYYDKDFNNEADTPDNFQSRRPNTSFCFLDIRSPGLGDTAMYLCATRAEGLSYEQYFGPGTRLTVT.

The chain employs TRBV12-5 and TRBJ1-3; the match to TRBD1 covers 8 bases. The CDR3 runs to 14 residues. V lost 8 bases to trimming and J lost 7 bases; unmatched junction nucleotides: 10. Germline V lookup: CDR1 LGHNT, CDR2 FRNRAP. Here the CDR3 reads CASSLGQGSNTIYF. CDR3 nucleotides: TGTGCTAGTAGTCTCGGACAGGGCTCTAACACCATATATTTT. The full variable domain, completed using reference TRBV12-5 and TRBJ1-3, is DARVTQTPRHKVTEMGQEVTMRCQPILGHNTVFWYRQTMMQGLELLAYFRNRAPLDDSGMPKDRFSAEMPDATLATLKIQPSEPRDSAVYFCASSLGQGSNTIYFGEGSWLTVV.

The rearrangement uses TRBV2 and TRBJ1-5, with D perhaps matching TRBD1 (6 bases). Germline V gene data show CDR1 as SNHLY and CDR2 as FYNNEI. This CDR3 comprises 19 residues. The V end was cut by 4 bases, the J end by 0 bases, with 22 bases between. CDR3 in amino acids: CASSAQTGPGRYSNQPQHF. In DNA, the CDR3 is TGTGCCAGCAGTGCACAGACAGGCCCCGGTCGGTATAGCAATCAGCCCCAGCATTTT.

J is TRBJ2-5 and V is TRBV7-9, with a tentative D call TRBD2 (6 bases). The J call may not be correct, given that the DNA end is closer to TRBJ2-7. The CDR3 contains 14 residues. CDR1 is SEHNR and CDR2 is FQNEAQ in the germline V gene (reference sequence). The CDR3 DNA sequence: TGTGCCAGCAGCTTAGAGCCGACTAGTAACGAGCAGTACTTC. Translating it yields CASSLEPTSNEQYF.

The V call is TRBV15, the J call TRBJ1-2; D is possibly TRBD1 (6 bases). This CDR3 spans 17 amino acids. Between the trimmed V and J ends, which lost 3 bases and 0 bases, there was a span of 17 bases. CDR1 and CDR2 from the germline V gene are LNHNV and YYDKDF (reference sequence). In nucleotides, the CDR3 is TGTGCCACCAGCAGGGGGGCCCCAGTCCTAGCTAACTATGGCTACACCTTC. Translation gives CATSRGAPVLANYGYTF. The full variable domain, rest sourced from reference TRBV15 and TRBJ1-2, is DAMVIQNPRYQVTQFGKPVTLSCSQTLNHNVMYWYQQKSSQAPKLLFHYYDKDFNNEADTPDNFQSRRPNTSFCFLDIRSPGLGDTAMYLCATSRGAPVLANYGYTFGSGTRLTVV.

CDR3 coding DNA: TGTGCCAGCAGCTTGGCCACGCCGGGACAGGGCTATGGCTACACCTTC. It is translated as CASSLATPGQGYGYTF. This chain connects TRBV5-5 to TRBJ1-2; 9 nucleotides line up with TRBD1. Germline V gene lookup returns CDR1 SGHKS and CDR2 YYEKEE (reference sequence). V lost 0 bases and J lost 4; bases outside the gene matches: 7. The CDR3 sequence is 16 residues long.

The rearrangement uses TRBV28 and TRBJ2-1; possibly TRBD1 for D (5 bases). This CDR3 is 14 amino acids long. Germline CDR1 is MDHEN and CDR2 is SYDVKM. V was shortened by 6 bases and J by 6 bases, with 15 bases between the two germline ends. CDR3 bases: TGTGCCAGCAGGTCAGGGTTTTCGGGCAATGAGCAGTTCTTC. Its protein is CASRSGFSGNEQFF.

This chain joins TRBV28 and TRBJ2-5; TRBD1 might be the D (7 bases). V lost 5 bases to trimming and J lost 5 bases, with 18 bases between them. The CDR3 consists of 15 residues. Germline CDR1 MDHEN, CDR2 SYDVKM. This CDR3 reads CASSQNSGGGETQYF. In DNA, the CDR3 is TGTGCCAGCAGTCAAAATTCAGGGGGAGGCGAGACCCAGTACTTC. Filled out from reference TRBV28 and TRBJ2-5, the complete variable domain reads DVKVTQSSRYLVKRTGEKVFLECVQDMDHENMFWYRQDPGLGLRLIYFSYDVKMKEKGDIPEGYSVSREKKERFSLILESASTNQTSMYLCASSQNSGGGETQYFGPGTRLLVL.

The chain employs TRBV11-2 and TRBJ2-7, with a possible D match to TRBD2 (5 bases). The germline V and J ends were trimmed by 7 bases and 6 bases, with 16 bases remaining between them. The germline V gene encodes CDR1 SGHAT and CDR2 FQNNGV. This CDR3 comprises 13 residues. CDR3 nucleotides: TGTGCCAGCAACGCCGTGAGCGGCTTCGAGCAGTACTTC. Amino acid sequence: CASNAVSGFEQYF.

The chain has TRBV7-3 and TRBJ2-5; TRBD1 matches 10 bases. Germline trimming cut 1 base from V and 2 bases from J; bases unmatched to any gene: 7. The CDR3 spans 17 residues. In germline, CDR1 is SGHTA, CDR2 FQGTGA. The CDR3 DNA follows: TGTGCCAGCAGCTTAAGTGATCGACAGGGGGCTCAAGAGACCCAGTACTTC. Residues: CASSLSDRQGAQETQYF.

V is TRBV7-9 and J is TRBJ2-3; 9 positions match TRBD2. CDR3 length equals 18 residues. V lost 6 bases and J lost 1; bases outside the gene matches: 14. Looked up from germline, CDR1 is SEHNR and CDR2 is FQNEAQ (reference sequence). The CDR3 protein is CASRHVAGVSPGTDTQYF. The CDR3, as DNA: TGTGCCAGCAGACACGTAGCGGGGGTTAGCCCTGGCACAGATACGCAGTATTTT. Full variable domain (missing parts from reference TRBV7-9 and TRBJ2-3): DTGVSQNPRHKITKRGQNVTFRCDPISEHNRLYWYRQTLGQGPEFLTYFQNEAQLEKSRLLSDRFSAERPKGSFSTLEIQRTEQGDSAMYLCASRHVAGVSPGTDTQYFGPGTRLTVL.

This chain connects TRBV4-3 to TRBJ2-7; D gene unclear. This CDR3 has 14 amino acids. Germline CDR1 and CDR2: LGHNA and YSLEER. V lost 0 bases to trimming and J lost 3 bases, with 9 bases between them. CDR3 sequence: CASSQDRTDYEQYF. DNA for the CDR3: TGCGCCAGCAGCCAAGATCGAACAGACTACGAGCAGTACTTC.

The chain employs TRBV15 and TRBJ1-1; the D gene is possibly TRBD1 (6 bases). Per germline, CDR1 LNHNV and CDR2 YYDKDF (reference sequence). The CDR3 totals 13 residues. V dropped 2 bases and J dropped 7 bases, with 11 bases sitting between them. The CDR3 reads CATSRNTGSEAFF. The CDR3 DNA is TGTGCCACCAGCAGAAATACAGGGAGTGAAGCTTTCTTT.